This T cell receptor beta chain was sequenced for a study of CD8 T cells in Susac syndrome. Study background: When their blood was taken, the Susac syndrome patients had either not yet had any therapy, were taking corticosteroids, or were taking intravenous immunoglobulin alone.

cDNA came from roughly 0.5 to 1 ug RNA primed by random hexamers. Amplification of TCR beta CDR3 used immunoSEQ multiplex PCR across 54 Vbeta and 13 Jbeta. TCRdb re-derived calls from the immunoSEQ multiplex PCR reads in MiXCR, one entry per CDR3 protein. Here the sample spans 150,000 to 190,000 distinct CDR3 sequences, roughly 95% being singletons. Regarding the study as a whole: CD4+ repertoires of Susac syndrome patients lacked detectable clonal expansion.

As to this clonotype: Its antigen is as yet unknown.

CD8+ and CD4+ T cells taken from blood had their TCR beta sequenced. The receptor comes from a human donor with Susac syndrome. Sequences were obtained from CD4+ T cells from PBMCs.

This chain's CDR3 is CASGGDLGNEQFF. In DNA form, the CDR3 reads TGTGCCTCAGGGGGAGACCTCGGGAATGAGCAGTTCTTC. The J gene is TRBJ2-1, the V gene TRBV19; 7 bases match TRBD1. Germline V gene data show CDR1 as LNHDA and CDR2 as SQIVND (reference sequence). V shed 11 bases, J shed 7 bases, and the junction held 11 bases outside the gene matches. The CDR3 has 13 residues.